Listed below are T cell receptor beta chains from one sample, sequenced in a study of T cell repertoires in ileal Crohn's disease. Here immunoSEQ multiplex PCR was the method, and the copy in TCRdb shows in-frame clones only, minus some. In the table there are approximately 3,200 clones, around 75% of which are singletons. Sequenced material: ileal tissue. These receptors came from an adult with Crohn's disease. CDR3s include the opening cysteine and the closing phenylalanine or tryptophan. Each record gives: J gene, clone size, V gene, D gene, CDR3 DNA, CDR3 protein. A D gene is named only where the DNA matches it firmly. Clone size appears in some rows only: once, few, many, or a class for an expanded clone.

TRBJ1-2	medium-sized	TRBV28	.	TGTGCCAGCAGTTTGAGGGCAGGCCAGCATCGGAACTATGGCTACACCTTC	CASSLRAGQHRNYGYTF
TRBJ1-1	once	TRBV7-9	.	TGTGCCAGCAGCTTGTACACAACTGAAGCTTTCTTT	CASSLYTTEAFF
TRBJ2-4	once	TRBV4-1	.	TGCGCCAGCAGCCAACCTCAGGGGAGGAACATTCAGTACTTC	CASSQPQGRNIQYF
TRBJ1-2	.	TRBV9	TRBD1	TGTGCCAGCAGCGTAGCTCCGGGACAGGGGGTGGCTAACTATGGCTACACCTTC	CASSVAPGQGVANYGYTF
TRBJ2-7	once	TRBV5-1	TRBD1	TGCGCCAGCAGCACGGGACAGTACTACGAGCAGTACTTC	CASSTGQYYEQYF
TRBJ1-2	.	TRBV7-9	.	TGTGCCAGCAGCTTAGGGGGTTTGGGCTATGGCTACACCTTC	CASSLGGLGYGYTF
TRBJ2-1	few	TRBV4-1	TRBD2	TGCGCCAGCAGCCAAACGGGGGGGCCAATCAATGAGCAGTTCTTC	CASSQTGGPINEQFF
TRBJ2-3	.	TRBV10-3	.	TGTGCCAGCTTAGGGGGAATCACGCAGTATTTT	CASLGGITQYF
TRBJ2-7	.	TRBV30	.	TGTGCCTGGAGTAGGCAGGTAGGCGAGCAGTACTTC	CAWSRQVGEQYF
TRBJ2-7	.	TRBV6-1	.	TGTGCCAGCAGCGCGGGGACGGCCTCCTACGAGCAGTACTTC	CASSAGTASYEQYF
TRBJ1-5	.	TRBV2	.	TGTGCCAGCAGTGGTAGTGGGGGGAGTCAGCCCCAGCATTTT	CASSGSGGSQPQHF
TRBJ2-3	.	TRBV29-1	.	TGCAGCGTTGCCTCAAGGGGTACGTTCACAGATACGCAGTATTTT	CSVASRGTFTDTQYF
TRBJ1-1	.	TRBV2	.	TGTGCCAGCAGCTTGTACACAACTGAAGCTTTCTTT	CASSLYTTEAFF
TRBJ2-5	large	TRBV14	.	TGTGCCAGCAGCCAAGATTCAAGGACGAATACCCAAGAGACCCAGTACTTC	CASSQDSRTNTQETQYF
TRBJ1-6	.	TRBV18	TRBD1	TGTGCCAGCTCACCACTAAGAGTGGACAGGGTCAAATCACCCCTCCACTTT	CASSPLRVDRVKSPLHF
TRBJ1-2	.	TRBV6-5	TRBD1	TGTGCCAGCAGTTTGGACAGGGGGTTGTATTATGGCTACACCTTC	CASSLDRGLYYGYTF
TRBJ1-1	.	TRBV29-1	.	TGCAGCGTTGTCGGGGACACTGAAGCTTTCTTT	CSVVGDTEAFF
TRBJ1-1	.	TRBV5-5	.	TGTGCCAGCAGCTTGCTCGCGAAGAACACTGAAGCTTTCTTT	CASSLLAKNTEAFF
TRBJ1-2	.	TRBV2	TRBD1	TGTGCCACCCAGGGACAGCCCGGCGGTGGCTACACCTTC	CATQGQPGGGYTF
TRBJ1-2	few	TRBV2	TRBD1	TGTGCCAGCAGTGAATTGAGGGGGCCTGGCTACACCTTC	CASSELRGPGYTF
TRBJ1-2	.	TRBV25-1	TRBD1	TGTGCCAGCAGTGGACAGGGTTGGGGCTACACCTTC	CASSGQGWGYTF
TRBJ2-7	.	TRBV5-6	.	TGTGCCAGCAGCTTCTGGCAGAGCAGATACGAGCAGTACTTC	CASSFWQSRYEQYF
TRBJ1-1	.	TRBV5-8	TRBD1	TGTGCCAGCACCAACAGGGGGCTGAACACTGAAGCTTTCTTT	CASTNRGLNTEAFF
TRBJ2-2	.	TRBV11-3	.	TGTGCCAGCGGACCGGGACAGAACACCGGGGAGCTGTTTTTT	CASGPGQNTGELFF
TRBJ1-6	.	TRBV30	.	TGTGCCTGGAGTCTAGAAGAGTATTCACCCCTCCACTTT	CAWSLEEYSPLHF
TRBJ2-7	.	TRBV14	.	TGTGCCAGCAGCCATGGACACATATACGAGCAGTACTTC	CASSHGHIYEQYF
TRBJ2-7	medium-sized	TRBV9	TRBD1	TGTGCCAGCAGCGTAGACGGGACAGAAACCTACGAGCAGTACTTC	CASSVDGTETYEQYF
TRBJ1-2	.	TRBV7-2	.	TGTGCCAGCAGCTTCTCCGGCACACAAGCTAACTATGGCTACACCTTC	CASSFSGTQANYGYTF
TRBJ1-5	large	TRBV6-6	TRBD1	TGTGCCAGCAGTGATATCACAGGGGCGCGGCAGCCCCAGCATTTT	CASSDITGARQPQHF
TRBJ1-4	hyperexpanded	TRBV21-1	.	TGTGCCAGCACCCAAAGTTCCCACAGGGGAAAGGGTAATGAAAAACTGTTTTTT	CASTQSSHRGKGNEKLFF
TRBJ2-3	.	TRBV23-1	TRBD1	TGCGCCAGCAGGCGAACAGGGGGCTGCACAGATACGCAGTATTTT	CASRRTGGCTDTQYF
TRBJ2-7	.	TRBV6-1	.	TGTGCCAGCAGTGACAGGGCCTACGAGCAGTACTTC	CASSDRAYEQYF
TRBJ2-5	.	TRBV6-6	.	TGTGCCAGCAGTTATGAGTTCCAGGGCCCGGGAGAGACCCAGTACTTC	CASSYEFQGPGETQYF